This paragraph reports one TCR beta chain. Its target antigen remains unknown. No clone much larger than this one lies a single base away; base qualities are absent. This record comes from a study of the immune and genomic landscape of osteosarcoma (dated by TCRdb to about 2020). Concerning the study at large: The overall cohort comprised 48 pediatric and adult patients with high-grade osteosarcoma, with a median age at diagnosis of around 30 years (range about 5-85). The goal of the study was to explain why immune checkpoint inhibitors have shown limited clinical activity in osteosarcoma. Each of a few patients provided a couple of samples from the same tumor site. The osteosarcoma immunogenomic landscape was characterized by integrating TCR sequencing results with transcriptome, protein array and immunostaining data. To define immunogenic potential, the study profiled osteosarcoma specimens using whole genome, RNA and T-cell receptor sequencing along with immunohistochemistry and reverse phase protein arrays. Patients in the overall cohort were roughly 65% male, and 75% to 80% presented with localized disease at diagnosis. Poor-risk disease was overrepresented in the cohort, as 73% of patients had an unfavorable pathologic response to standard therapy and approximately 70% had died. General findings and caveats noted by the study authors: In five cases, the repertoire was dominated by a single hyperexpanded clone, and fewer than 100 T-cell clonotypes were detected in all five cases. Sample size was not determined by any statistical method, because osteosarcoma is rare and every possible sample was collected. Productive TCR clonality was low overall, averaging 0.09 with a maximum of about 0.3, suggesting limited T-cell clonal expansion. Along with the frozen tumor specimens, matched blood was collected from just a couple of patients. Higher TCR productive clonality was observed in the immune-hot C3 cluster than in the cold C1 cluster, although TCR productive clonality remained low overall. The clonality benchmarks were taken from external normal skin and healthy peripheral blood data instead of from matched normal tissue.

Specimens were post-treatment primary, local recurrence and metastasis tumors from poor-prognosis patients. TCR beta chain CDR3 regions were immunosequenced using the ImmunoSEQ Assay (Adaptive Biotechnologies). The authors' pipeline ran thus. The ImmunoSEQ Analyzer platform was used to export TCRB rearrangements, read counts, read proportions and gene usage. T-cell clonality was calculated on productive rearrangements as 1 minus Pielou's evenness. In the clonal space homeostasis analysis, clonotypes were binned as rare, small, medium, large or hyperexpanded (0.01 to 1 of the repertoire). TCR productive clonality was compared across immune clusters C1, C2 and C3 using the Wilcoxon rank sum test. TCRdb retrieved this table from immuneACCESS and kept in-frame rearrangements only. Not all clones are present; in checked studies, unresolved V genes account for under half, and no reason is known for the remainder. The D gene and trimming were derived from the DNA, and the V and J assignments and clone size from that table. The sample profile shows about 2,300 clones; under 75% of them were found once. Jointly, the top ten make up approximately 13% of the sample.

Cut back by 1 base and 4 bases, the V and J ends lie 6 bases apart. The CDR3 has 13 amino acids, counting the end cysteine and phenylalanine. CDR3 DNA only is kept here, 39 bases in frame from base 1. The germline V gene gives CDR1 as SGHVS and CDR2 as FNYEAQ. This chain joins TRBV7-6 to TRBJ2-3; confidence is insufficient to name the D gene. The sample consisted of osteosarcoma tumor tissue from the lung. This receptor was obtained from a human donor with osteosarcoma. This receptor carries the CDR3 CASSLVTSDTQYF. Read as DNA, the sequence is TGTGCCAGCAGCTTAGTCACCTCAGATACGCAGTATTTT.